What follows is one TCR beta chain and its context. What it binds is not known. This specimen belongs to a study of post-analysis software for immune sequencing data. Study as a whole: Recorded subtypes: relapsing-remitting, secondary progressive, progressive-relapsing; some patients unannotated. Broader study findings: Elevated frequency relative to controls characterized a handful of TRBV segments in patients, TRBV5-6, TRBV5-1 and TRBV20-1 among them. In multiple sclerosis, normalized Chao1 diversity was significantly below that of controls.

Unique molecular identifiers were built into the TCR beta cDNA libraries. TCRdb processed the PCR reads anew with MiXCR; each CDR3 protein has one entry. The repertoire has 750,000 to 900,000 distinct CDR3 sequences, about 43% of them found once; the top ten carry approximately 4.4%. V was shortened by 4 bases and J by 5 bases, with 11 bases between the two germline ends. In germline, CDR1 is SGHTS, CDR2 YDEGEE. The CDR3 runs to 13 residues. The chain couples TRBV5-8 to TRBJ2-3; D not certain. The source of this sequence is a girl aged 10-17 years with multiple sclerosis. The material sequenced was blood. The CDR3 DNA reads TGTGCCAGCAGCCTTAAGGGCCGAGATACGCAGTATTTT. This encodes CASSLKGRDTQYF.